What follows is one TCR beta chain and its context. The sample is drawn from a study of T cell changes during pregnancy in multiple sclerosis. The table came from immunoSEQ multiplex PCR; TCRdb's copy has only in-frame clones and leaves some out. Of over 35,000 clones listed, approximately 94% are singletons. V lost 5 bases, J lost 3 bases, and 7 bases stayed unmatched. From germline, CDR1 is SGHDT and CDR2 YYEEEE. The CDR3 has 14 amino acids. The J gene is TRBJ1-2, the V gene TRBV5-6, with 7 bases that match TRBD1. This TCR was sampled from a female donor with multiple sclerosis, enrolled in a pregnancy study. The sequencing used CD8+ T cells from peripheral blood mononuclear cells, collected in the third trimester of pregnancy. CDR3 in DNA: TGTGCCAGCAGAAATCCCAGGGGGGACTATGGCTACACCTTC. Protein: CASRNPRGDYGYTF.